This TCR beta chain was observed in a study of T cells in Graves' hyperthyroidism and ophthalmopathy. Study-wide points: In simple terms, a model built on 13 V-J features told ophthalmopathy apart from stable hyperthyroidism.

As regards this clonotype: Its target is not known.

What was amplified from RNA transcripts were TCR beta CDR3 regions. In the first-round RT-PCR of the TCR CDR3, the HTBI primer set was used. TCRdb analysed the multiplex PCR reads with MiXCR anew, one entry per CDR3 protein. The repertoire consists of about 180,000 distinct CDR3 sequences, with about a sixth occurring once and the leading ten covering about 29%. The sequence derives from a woman between 50 and 59 years old with Graves' hyperthyroidism. Sequenced sample: blood.

The CDR3 protein is CASSLEGSGGAYNEQFF. In DNA, the CDR3 is TGTGCCAGCAGCTTAGAGGGTAGCGGGGGGGCCTACAATGAGCAGTTCTTC. The chain combines TRBV7-9 with TRBJ2-1; TRBD2 aligns across 11 bases. With 1 base clipped from V and 2 bases from J, the junction kept 4 bases outside the gene matches. CDR1 and CDR2 (germline): SEHNR, FQNEAQ (reference sequence). The CDR3 spans 17 residues.